The clone carrying this T cell receptor beta chain was counted a few times. These data come from a study of CD8+ T cells in alopecia areata. At the level of the study: Treated patients swallowed 5 to 10 mg of oral tofacitinib twice daily.

This CDR3 has 15 amino acids. In germline, CDR1 is SGHAT, CDR2 FQNNGV. V was trimmed by 5 bases and J by 4 bases, leaving 15 bases between them. Noted treatment: oral pan-JAK inhibitor, 5-10 mg twice daily. Extraction of RNA preceded its reverse transcription into cDNA, which served as the sequencing template. TCRdb's copy holds only in-frame clones and misses some; the assay was immunoSEQ multiplex PCR. The table lists approximately 200,000 clones, around 56% of them singletons. The rearrangement links TRBV11-2 to TRBJ2-1, with a tentative D call TRBD1 (5 bases). The receptor's source is a human donor with alopecia areata. The sequencing here drew on CD4+ T cells sorted from blood, taken at week 4, from a patient treated with tofacitinib. Here the CDR3 reads CASSLRVSKYNEQFF. The CDR3 coding sequence is TGTGCCAGCAGCCTCAGGGTTTCAAAGTACAATGAGCAGTTCTTC.